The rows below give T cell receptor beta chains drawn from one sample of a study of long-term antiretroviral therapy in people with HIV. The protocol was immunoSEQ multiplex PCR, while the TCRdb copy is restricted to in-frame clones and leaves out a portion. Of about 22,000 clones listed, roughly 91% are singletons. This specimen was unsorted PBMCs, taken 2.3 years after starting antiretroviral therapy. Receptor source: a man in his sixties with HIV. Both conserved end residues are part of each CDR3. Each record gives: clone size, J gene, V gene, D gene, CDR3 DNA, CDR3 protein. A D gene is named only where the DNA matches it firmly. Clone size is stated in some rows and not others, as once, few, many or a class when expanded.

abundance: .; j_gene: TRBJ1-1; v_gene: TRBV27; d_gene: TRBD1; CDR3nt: TGTGCCAGCAGTTTATCGCCAGGGACAGGGGGCTGGGGCACTGAAGCTTTCTTT; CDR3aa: CASSLSPGTGGWGTEAFF
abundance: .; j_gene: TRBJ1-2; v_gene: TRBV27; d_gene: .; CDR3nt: TGTGCCAGCAAGCTTCTGGAGGGGAGGCTTGGCTACACCTTC; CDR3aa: CASKLLEGRLGYTF
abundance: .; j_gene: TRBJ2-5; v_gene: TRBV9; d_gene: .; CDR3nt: TGTGCCAGCAGCGTAGCTCGAGTTGGGTCCCAGTACTTC; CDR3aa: CASSVARVGSQYF
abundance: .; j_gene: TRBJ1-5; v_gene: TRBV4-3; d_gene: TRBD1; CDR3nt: TGCGCCAGCAGCCAGCGACAGGGTCAGCCCCAGCATTTT; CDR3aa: CASSQRQGQPQHF
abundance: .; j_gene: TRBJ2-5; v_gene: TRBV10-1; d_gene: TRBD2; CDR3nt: TGCGCCAGCAGTGAAGAGGGGACTAGCGCGACCCAGTACTTC; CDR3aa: CASSEEGTSATQYF
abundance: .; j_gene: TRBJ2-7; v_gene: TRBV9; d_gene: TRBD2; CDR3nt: TGTGCCAGCAGCCTAGAGGGACTAGCGGGGGTGGGCGAGCAGTACTTC; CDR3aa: CASSLEGLAGVGEQYF
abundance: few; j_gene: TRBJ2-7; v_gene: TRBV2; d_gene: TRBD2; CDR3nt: TGTGCCAGCAGCCCCGGGACTACCTACGAGCAGTACTTC; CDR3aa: CASSPGTTYEQYF
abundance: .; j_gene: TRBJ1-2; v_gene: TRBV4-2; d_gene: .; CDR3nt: TGTGCCAGCAGCCAAGCCGCGCGGGCGGACTATGGCTACACCTTC; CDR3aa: CASSQAARADYGYTF
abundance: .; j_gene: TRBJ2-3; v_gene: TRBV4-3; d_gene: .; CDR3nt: TGCGCCAGCAGCTACCATGACGGAGCTAGCACAGATACGCAGTATTTT; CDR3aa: CASSYHDGASTDTQYF
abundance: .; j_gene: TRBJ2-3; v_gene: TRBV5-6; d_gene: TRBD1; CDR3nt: TGTGCCAGCAGCCAAGGGACAGGAAGATCCACAGATACGCAGTATTTT; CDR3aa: CASSQGTGRSTDTQYF
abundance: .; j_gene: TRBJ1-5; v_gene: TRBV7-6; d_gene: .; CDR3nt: TGTGCCAGCAGCTTAGTTGACGGTAACAATCAGCCCCAGCATTTT; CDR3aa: CASSLVDGNNQPQHF
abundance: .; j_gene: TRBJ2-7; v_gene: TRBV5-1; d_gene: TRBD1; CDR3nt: TGCGCCAGCAGCTTGGGACAGGGCCACGAGCAGTACTTC; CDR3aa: CASSLGQGHEQYF
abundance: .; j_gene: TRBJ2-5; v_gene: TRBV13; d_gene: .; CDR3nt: TGTGCCAGCAGCCCCGGACAGACCCGCCAAGAGACCCAGTACTTC; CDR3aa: CASSPGQTRQETQYF
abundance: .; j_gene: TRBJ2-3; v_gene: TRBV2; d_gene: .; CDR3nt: TGTGCCAGCAGGAAACCGGGACACCTTACCACAGATACGCAGTATTTT; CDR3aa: CASRKPGHLTTDTQYF
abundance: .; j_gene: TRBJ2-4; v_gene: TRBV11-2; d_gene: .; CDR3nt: TGTGCCAGCAGCTTTCGAATGGAGAACATTCAGTACTTC; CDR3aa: CASSFRMENIQYF
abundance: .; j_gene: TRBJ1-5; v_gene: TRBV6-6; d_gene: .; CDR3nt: TGTGCCCGCCCCTCTGGGAGTTCCAATCAGCCCCAGCATTTT; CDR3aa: CARPSGSSNQPQHF
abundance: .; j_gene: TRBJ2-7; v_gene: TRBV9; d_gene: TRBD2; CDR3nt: TGTGCCAGCAGCGAGGGGCTAGCGGGCATCTACGAGCAGTACTTC; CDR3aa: CASSEGLAGIYEQYF
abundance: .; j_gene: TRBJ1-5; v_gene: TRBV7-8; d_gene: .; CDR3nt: TGTGCCAGCAGCCTAAGGGGGAGCAATCAGCCCCAGCATTTT; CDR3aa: CASSLRGSNQPQHF
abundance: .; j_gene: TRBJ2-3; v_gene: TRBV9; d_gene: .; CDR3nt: TGTGCCAGCAGCGTTGGTCAGGGGCCAGATACGCAGTATTTT; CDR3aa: CASSVGQGPDTQYF
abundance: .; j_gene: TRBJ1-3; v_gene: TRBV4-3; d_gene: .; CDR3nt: TGCGCCAGCAGCCAAGGAAGCTCTGGAAACACCATATATTTT; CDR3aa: CASSQGSSGNTIYF
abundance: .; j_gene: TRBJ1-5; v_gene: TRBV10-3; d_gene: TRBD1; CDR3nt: TGTGCCATCAGTGAGGCCCTACAGGGGATCAATCAGCCCCAGCATTTT; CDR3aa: CAISEALQGINQPQHF
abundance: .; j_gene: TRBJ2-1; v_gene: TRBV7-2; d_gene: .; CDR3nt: TGTGCCAGCAGCTTAGAACAGGGAACCAATGAGCAGTTCTTC; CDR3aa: CASSLEQGTNEQFF
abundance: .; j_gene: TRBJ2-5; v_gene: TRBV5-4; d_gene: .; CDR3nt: TGTGCCAGCAGCGTATACCAAGAGACCCAGTACTTC; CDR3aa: CASSVYQETQYF
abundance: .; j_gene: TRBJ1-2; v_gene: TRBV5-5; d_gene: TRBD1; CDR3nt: TGTGCCAGCAGCTTGGGACAGGGGGCTAACAGCTATGGCTACACCTTC; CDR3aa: CASSLGQGANSYGYTF
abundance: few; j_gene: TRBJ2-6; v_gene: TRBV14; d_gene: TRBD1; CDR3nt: TGTGCCAGCAGCCGGAGGACAGGGGCGGCTGGGGCCAACGTCCTGACTTTC; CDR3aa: CASSRRTGAAGANVLTF
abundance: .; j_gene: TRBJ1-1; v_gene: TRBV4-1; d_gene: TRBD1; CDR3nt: TGCGCCAGCAGCCACTTATACCTTCGGACAGGGGAGAACACTGAAGCTTTCTTT; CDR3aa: CASSHLYLRTGENTEAFF
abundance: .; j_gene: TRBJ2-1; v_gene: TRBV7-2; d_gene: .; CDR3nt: TGTGCCAGCAGCTTAGTCCGGACCACTGAGTACAATGAGCAGTTCTTC; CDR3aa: CASSLVRTTEYNEQFF
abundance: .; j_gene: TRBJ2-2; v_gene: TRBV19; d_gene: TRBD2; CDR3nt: TGTGCCAGTAAGACTAGCGGGACCTCGAACACCGGGGAGCTGTTTTTT; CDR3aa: CASKTSGTSNTGELFF
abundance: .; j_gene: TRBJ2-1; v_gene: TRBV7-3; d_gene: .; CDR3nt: TGTGCCAGCAGCCGCTCGGGTAATGAGCAGTTCTTC; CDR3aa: CASSRSGNEQFF
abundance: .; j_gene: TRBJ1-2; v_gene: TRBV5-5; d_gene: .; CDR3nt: TGTGCCAGCAGCTTGGGTGAATACTATGGCTACACCTTC; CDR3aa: CASSLGEYYGYTF
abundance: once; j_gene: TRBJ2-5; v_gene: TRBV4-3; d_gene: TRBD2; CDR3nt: TGCGCCAGCAGCCGTGGGACTAGCGGCGATCAAGAGACCCAGTACTTC; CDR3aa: CASSRGTSGDQETQYF
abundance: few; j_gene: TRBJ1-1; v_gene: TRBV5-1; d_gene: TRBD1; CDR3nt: TGCGCCAGCAGGCAACAGGGGGCGGTGAACACTGAAGCTTTCTTT; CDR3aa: CASRQQGAVNTEAFF
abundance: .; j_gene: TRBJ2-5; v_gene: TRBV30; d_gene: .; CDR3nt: TGTGCCTGGAGTGTAACAGTCGAGACCCAGTACTTC; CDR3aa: CAWSVTVETQYF
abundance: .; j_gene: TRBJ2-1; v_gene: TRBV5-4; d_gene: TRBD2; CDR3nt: TGTGCCAGCAGTACTACGTGGGCTAGCGGGAGTAATGAGCAGTTCTTC; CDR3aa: CASSTTWASGSNEQFF
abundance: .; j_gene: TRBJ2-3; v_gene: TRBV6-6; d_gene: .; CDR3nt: TGTGCCAGCAGGCTAGGACCGAACACAGATACGCAGTATTTT; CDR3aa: CASRLGPNTDTQYF
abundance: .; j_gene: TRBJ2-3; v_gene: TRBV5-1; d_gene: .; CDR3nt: TGCGCCAGCAGCTTGGGCTCCTTTAGCACAGATACGCAGTATTTT; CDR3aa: CASSLGSFSTDTQYF
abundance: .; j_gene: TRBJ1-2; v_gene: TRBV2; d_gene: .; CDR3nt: TGTGCCATAGCCGGGAACTATGGCTACACCTTC; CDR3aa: CAIAGNYGYTF
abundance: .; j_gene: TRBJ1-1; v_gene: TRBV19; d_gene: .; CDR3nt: TGTGCCAGTAGCGACCCTCAGAACACTGAAGCTTTCTTT; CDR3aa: CASSDPQNTEAFF
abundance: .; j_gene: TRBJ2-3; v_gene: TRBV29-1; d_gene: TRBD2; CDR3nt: TGCAGCGTTGAAGGTGAAGCGGGGGGGCCCACAGATACGCAGTATTTT; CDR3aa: CSVEGEAGGPTDTQYF
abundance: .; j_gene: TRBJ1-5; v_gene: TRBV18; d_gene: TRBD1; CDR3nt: TGTGCCAGCTCACTCTACGACAGGGATGTCAATCAGCCCCAGCATTTT; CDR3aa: CASSLYDRDVNQPQHF
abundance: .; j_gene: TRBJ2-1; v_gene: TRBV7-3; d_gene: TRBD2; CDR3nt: TGTGCCAGCAGCTTAATGGGCGGGGGGCCCGAATACAATGAGCAGTTCTTC; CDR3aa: CASSLMGGGPEYNEQFF
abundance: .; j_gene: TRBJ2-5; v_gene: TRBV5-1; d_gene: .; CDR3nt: TGCGCCAGCAGCGGGACAAGCTCCGAGACCCAGTACTTC; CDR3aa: CASSGTSSETQYF
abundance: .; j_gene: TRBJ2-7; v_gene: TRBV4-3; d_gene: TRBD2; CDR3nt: TGCGCCAGCAGCCAAGGGACTAGCGGGCACTACGAGCAGTACTTC; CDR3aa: CASSQGTSGHYEQYF
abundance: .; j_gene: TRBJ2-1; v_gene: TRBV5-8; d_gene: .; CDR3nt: TGTGCCAGCAGCTTGGGATCCAGGGAAGGTGAGCAGTTCTTC; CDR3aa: CASSLGSREGEQFF
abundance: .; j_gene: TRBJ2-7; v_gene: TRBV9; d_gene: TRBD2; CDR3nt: TGTGCCAGCAGCGAGACTAGCGGATACGAGCAGTACTTC; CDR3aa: CASSETSGYEQYF
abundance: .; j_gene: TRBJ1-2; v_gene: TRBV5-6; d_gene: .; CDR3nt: TGTGCCAGCAGCGTCCGTTTTTCAGGGGCCCATGGCTACACCTTC; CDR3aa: CASSVRFSGAHGYTF
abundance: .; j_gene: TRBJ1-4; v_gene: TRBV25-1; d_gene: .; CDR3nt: TGTGCCAGCAGTGAAAGTAGGGTCTACGAGGGAGAAAAACTGTTTTTT; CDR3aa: CASSESRVYEGEKLFF
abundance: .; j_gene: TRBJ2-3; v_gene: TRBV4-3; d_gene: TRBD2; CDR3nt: TGCGCCAGCAGCCAAGAGCGGGAGGGGACAGATACGCAGTATTTT; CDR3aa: CASSQEREGTDTQYF
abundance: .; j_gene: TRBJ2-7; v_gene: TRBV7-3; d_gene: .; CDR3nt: TGTGCCAGCAGCCAGGTACCCTCCTCGGGCTACGAGCAGTACTTC; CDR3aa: CASSQVPSSGYEQYF
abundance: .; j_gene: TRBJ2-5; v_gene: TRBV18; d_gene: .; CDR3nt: TGTGCCAGCTCATCGGAGGCAGAGACGACCCAGTACTTC; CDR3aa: CASSSEAETTQYF
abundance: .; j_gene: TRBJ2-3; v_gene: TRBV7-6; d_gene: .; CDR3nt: TGTGCCAGCAGCTCAGGGGATAGGGATACGCAGTATTTT; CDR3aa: CASSSGDRDTQYF
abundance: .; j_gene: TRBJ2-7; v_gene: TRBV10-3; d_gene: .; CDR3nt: TGTGCCACCAGCAATGGAGGGCCCTACGAGCAGTACTTC; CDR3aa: CATSNGGPYEQYF